The entry below describes one T cell receptor beta chain. Its antigen remains unknown. The data belong to a study of vaccination effects on CD4 cells after COVID-19. Pools of viral peptides were used by the ViraFEST assay to expand antigen-specific CD4+ T cells ahead of sequencing. With 9 to 11 days of culture completed, CD4+ T cells were isolated. Two doses of either BNT162b2 or mRNA-1273 were given to each participant. PBMC cultures contained two million cells per well, 9.5 to 10 IU/ml IL-2 and 10 ug/ml peptides. CDR3 length: 15 residues. Germline V lookup: CDR1 SGHNT, CDR2 YYREEE (reference sequence). V was trimmed by 5 bases and J by 5 bases, leaving 17 bases between them. The protocol was immunoSEQ multiplex PCR, while the TCRdb copy is restricted to in-frame clones and leaves out a portion. Of almost 70,000 clones in the sample, over 70% were seen once.

The receptor's source is a human donor who received a COVID-19 vaccine. The input for sequencing was CD4+ T cells from PBMCs cultured with HCoV-229E spike peptides, taken after COVID-19 vaccination. The rearrangement links TRBV5-4 to TRBJ2-1, with D tentatively TRBD1 (6 bases). CDR3 bases: TGTGCCAGCAGTCGTGGGGCAGGGGAAGACAATGAGCAGTTCTTC. It is translated as CASSRGAGEDNEQFF.